This entry concerns a single T cell receptor beta chain. The data belong to a study of blood T cells in healthy people across ages. A second about 6 to 12 cycle PCR used barcoded and J-beta primers. TCRdb re-analysed the 5' RACE reads in MiXCR, keeping a single row per CDR3 protein. This table holds fewer than 2,000,000 distinct CDR3 sequences, around 42% found once. CDR3 size: 13 residues. Germline-derived CDR1 and CDR2 are SGHVS and FQNEAQ. Trimming removed 5 bases from V and 3 bases from J, with 10 bases in between. V usage is TRBV7-8 and J usage is TRBJ1-2; D not resolved. Material: blood. This TCR came from a human donor in good health. The CDR3 loop reads CASSEQLYYGYTF. The CDR3 coding sequence is TGTGCCAGCAGCGAACAGTTATACTATGGCTACACCTTC.